The entry below describes one T cell receptor (beta chain). Its cognate antigen has yet to be identified. Base qualities are not recorded, but no much larger clone differs from it by a single base. The same CDR3 is also encoded by other DNA sequences in this sample. In the prospective study, participants were about 18 to 95 years old, resided in about two dozen geographic areas of the United States, and were enrolled through a virtual design. To assign participants to cohorts, the prospective study relied on clinical history that participants themselves reported in a screening survey and a study questionnaire. ImmuneRACE Cohort 3 recovered participants were defined by two consecutive negative NP/OP PCR tests, healthcare professional clearance, or symptom resolution. Mobile phlebotomists in the prospective study collected whole blood, serum and a nasopharyngeal or oropharyngeal swab from every participant. Prospective study participants could optionally give additional blood draws and questionnaires over an approximately 2-month period. Blood samples from the prospective study were shipped frozen or at room temperature prior to DNA extraction.

This sample is drawn from a study of blood T cell repertoires in COVID-19 (dated by TCRdb to the early 2020s). The study in broad terms: Samples covering the acute and convalescent phases of COVID-19 were provided by collaborators in the United States, Italy and Spain. The samples were drawn from the first 160 participants of the ongoing ImmuneRACE study and from some 1,300 subjects provided by 6 global collaborators. Where available, HLA class I and class II types were taken from metadata supplied by the sample provider and were not determined by assay-based typing. The sample metadata nearly always contained a de-identified subject ID, COVID-19 status, age in years and sex. The repertoires were released in a freely available public database meant as a resource for research on the immune response to SARS-CoV-2. Deeply sampled blood TCRbeta repertoires from subjects exposed to, actively infected with, or recovered from COVID-19 were included in the dataset. The material from the prospective study consisted of cDNA or gDNA derived from T cells, B-cell-depleted T cells, or PBMCs. The study at large found these results: The amount of clinical and demographic metadata varied by source and participant and was provided uncurated.

The immunoSEQ Assay, a bias-controlled multiplex PCR, was used to amplify TCRbeta CDR3 regions from genomic DNA. The authors processed their data as follows. Within the assay, amplification of reference gene primers was used to estimate how many nucleated cells each sample contained. Sequence reads were collapsed and filtered to measure the absolute abundance of every unique TCRbeta CDR3 rearrangement. For each sample, productive Simpson clonality was calculated by taking the square root of Simpson's diversity index across productive rearrangements. TCRdb mirrors the immuneACCESS table, restricted to in-frame sequences. Some clones are absent from its copies; in checked studies, under half trace to an unresolved V gene, and the reason for the others is unknown. That table supplies the V and J calls and clone size; D and trimming were determined from the DNA. Recorded for this sample are a few hundred thousand clones; roughly 84% of them occurred a single time. The ten top clones hold approximately 3.1% of the sample.

V is pared back by 8 bases and J by 2 bases, with 9 bases lying between the germline termini. The germline V gene supplies CDR1 SNHLY and CDR2 FYNNEI. Measured from the cysteine to the phenylalanine, the CDR3 is 12 residues long. Left in the record is the CDR3 DNA by itself, 36 bases read in frame from the first base. The sequencing input was PBMCs or T cells enriched from blood (not recorded which). Rearrangement joined TRBV2 to TRBJ1-2; the D gene identity is not certain. This clonotype was sampled from a woman in her twenties or thirties who had recovered from COVID-19. CDR3 protein: CASSPGNYGYTF. The sequence in DNA is TGTGCCAGCTCCCCCGGGAACTATGGCTACACCTTC. The CDR3, completed at both ends by the reference TRBV2 and TRBJ1-2 genes, gives the full variable domain EPEVTQTPSHQVTQMGQEVILRCVPISNHLYFYWYRQILGQKVEFLVSFYNNEISEKSEIFDDQFSVERPDGSNFTLKIRSTKLEDSAMYFCASSPGNYGYTFGSGTRLTVV.